This T cell receptor (beta chain) came from a study of technical replicates of blood from a handful of donors. The CDR3 length is 14 residues. V was pared by 4 bases and J by 8 bases, with 4 bases of the junction left unmatched. Germline lookup yields CDR1 SGHRS and CDR2 YFSETQ. Libraries were prepared by immunoSEQ multiplex PCR; TCRdb keeps only in-frame clonotypes and omits some of them. This table holds around 72,000 clones, approximately 90% found once. The TCR sequence derives from a human donor in good health. Some clones in this sample may be carry-over from other donors' samples. The chain joins TRBV5-1 to TRBJ1-6; TRBD1 matches at 9 bases. Source material: PBMCs. This CDR3 reads CASSTRDRDSPLHF. Written as DNA, the CDR3 is TGCGCCAGCAGCACCCGGGACAGGGATTCACCCCTCCACTTT. Combining the CDR3 with reference TRBV5-1 and TRBJ1-6 gives the whole variable domain KAGVTQTPRYLIKTRGQQVTLSCSPISGHRSVSWYQQTPGQGLQFLFEYFSETQRNKGNFPGRFSGRQFSNSRSEMNVSTLELGDSALYLCASSTRDRDSPLHFGNGTRLTVT.